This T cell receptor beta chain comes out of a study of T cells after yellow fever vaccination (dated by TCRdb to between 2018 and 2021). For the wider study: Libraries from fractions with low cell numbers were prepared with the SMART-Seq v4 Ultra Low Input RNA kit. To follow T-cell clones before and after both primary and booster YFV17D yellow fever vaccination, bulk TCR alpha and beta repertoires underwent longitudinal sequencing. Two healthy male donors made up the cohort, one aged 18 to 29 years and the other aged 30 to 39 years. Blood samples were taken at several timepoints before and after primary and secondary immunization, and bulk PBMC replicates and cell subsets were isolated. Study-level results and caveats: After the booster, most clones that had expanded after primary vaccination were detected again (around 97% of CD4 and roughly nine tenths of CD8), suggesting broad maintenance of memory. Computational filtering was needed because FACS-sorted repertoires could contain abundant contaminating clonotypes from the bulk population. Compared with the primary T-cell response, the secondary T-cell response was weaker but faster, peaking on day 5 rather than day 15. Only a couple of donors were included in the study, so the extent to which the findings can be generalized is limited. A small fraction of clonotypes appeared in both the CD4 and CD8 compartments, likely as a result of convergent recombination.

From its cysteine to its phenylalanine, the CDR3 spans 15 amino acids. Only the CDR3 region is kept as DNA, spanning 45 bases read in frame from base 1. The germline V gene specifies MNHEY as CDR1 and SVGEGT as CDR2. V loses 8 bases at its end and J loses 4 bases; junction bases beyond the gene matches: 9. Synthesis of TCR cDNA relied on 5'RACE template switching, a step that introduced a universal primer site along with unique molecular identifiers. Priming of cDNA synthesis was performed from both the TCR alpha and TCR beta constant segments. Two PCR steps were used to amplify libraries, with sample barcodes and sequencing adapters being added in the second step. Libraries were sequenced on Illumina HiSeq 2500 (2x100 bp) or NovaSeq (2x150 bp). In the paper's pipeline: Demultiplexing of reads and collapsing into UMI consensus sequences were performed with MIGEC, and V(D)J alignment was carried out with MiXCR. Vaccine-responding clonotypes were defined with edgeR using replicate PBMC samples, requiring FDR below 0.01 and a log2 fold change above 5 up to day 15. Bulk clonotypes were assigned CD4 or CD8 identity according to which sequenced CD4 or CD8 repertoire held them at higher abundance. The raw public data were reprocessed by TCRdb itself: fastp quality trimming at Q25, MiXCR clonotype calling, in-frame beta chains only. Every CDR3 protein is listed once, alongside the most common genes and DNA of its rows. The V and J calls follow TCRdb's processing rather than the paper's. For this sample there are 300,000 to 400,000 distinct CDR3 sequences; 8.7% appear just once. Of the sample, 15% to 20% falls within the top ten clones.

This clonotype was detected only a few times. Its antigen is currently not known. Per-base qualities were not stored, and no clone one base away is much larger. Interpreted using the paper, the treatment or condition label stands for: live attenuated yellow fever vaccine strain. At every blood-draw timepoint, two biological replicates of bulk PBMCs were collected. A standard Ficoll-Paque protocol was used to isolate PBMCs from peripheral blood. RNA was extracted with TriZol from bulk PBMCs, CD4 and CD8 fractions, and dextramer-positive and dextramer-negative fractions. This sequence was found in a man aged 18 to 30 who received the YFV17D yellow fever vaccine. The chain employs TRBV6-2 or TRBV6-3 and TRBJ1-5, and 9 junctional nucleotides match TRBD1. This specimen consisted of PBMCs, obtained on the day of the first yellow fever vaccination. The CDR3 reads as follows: CASGDRDRVNQPQHF. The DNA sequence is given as TGTGCCAGCGGTGACCGGGACAGGGTTAATCAGCCCCAGCATTTT.